A single sample gave rise to the 32 T cell receptor beta chains below, sequenced in a study of blood T cell repertoires in COVID-19. The protocol was immunoSEQ multiplex PCR, while the TCRdb copy is restricted to in-frame clones and leaves out a portion. This sample carries about 83,000 clones, around 90% of them seen once, and the ten largest clones take 15% to 20%. Sequencing was done on a sample of peripheral blood. The receptors come from a woman aged 80 or over with active or convalescent COVID-19.

CDR3: CASSRGTSGGFHEQYF. CDR3 coding DNA: TGTGCCAGCAGCCGGGGGACTAGCGGGGGATTCCACGAGCAGTACTTC. This chain connects TRBV7-9 to TRBJ2-7; 14 bases line up with TRBD2. The CDR3 has 16 amino acids. CDR1 and CDR2 (germline): SEHNR, FQNEAQ (reference sequence). Germline trimming cut 5 bases from V and 5 bases from J; bases unmatched to any gene: 8.

The chain's CDR3 is CASSFLSDTQYF. The DNA for the CDR3 is TGTGCCAGCAGCTTTCTTTCAGATACGCAGTATTTT. The chain links TRBV7-3 to TRBJ2-3; D remains ambiguous. From germline, CDR1 is SGHTA and CDR2 FQGTGA. CDR3 length: 12 residues. Deletions cut 3 bases from V and 4 bases from J, with 5 bases between.

The rearrangement uses TRBV24-1 and TRBJ2-3; tentatively, D is TRBD1 (6 bases). The CDR3 covers 15 residues. Germline V CDR1 and CDR2: KGHDR, SFDVKD. Trimming took off 4 bases at V and 6 bases at J, with 16 bases between the two ends. The DNA for the CDR3 is TGTGCCACCAGTGAAACAGGGACAACCGGGGATACGCAGTATTTT. Protein: CATSETGTTGDTQYF.

The chain is built from TRBV19 and TRBJ2-3, with D uncertain. Trimming shortened V by 2 bases and J by 0 bases, and 9 bases separated the two germline ends. CDR1 LNHDA and CDR2 SQIVND come from the germline V gene (reference sequence). The CDR3 extends over 15 amino acids. CDR3 DNA sequence: TGTGCCAGTAGTATAAGCCGGAGTAGCACAGATACGCAGTATTTT. As protein: CASSISRSSTDTQYF.

The chain links TRBV3-1 (or the pseudogene TRBV3-2) to TRBJ1-6; D remains ambiguous. Trimming left V 6 bases short and J 9 bases short, with 30 bases between. The CDR3 consists of 19 residues. The V gene's germline CDR1 is LGHDT and CDR2 YNNKEL (reference sequence). The CDR3 DNA reads as TGTGCCAGCAGACCTGACTCCCGAGCCTCCTCCTCCTCAATTTCACCCCTCCACTTT. This gives the protein CASRPDSRASSSSISPLHF.

The chain recombines TRBV19 with TRBJ2-1; D remains ambiguous. The CDR3 runs to 14 residues. The V gene lost 1 base and the J gene lost 0 bases, with 4 bases spanning the gap. Germline CDR1 reads LNHDA; CDR2 reads SQIVND (reference sequence). In nucleotides, the CDR3 is TGTGCCAGTAGTATAGGGAGCTCCTACAATGAGCAGTTCTTC. Its translation is CASSIGSSYNEQFF.

J is TRBJ1-5 and V is TRBV28, with D perhaps TRBD1 (5 bases). Trimming pared 3 bases from V and 3 bases from J, leaving 9 bases between. The V gene's germline CDR1 is MDHEN and CDR2 SYDVKM. The length of the CDR3 is 14 residues. The CDR3 nucleotides read TGTGCCAGCAGTTTCCACAGGATCAATCAGCCCCAGCATTTT. This codes for CASSFHRINQPQHF. The variable domain in full, completed from reference TRBV28 and TRBJ1-5, reads DVKVTQSSRYLVKRTGEKVFLECVQDMDHENMFWYRQDPGLGLRLIYFSYDVKMKEKGDIPEGYSVSREKKERFSLILESASTNQTSMYLCASSFHRINQPQHFGDGTRLSIL.

This chain connects TRBV6-5 to TRBJ2-3; no reliable D call. This CDR3 contains 13 residues. Trimming stripped 0 bases from V and 8 bases from J, with 9 bases between. Germline CDR1 and CDR2: MNHEY and SVGAGI. The CDR3 loop reads CASSYSGGVTQYF. DNA of the CDR3: TGTGCCAGCAGTTACTCGGGTGGAGTTACGCAGTATTTT.

This clone was counted a single time. This chain joins TRBV27 and TRBJ2-6; D is perhaps TRBD2 (6 bases). From germline, CDR1 is MNHEY and CDR2 SMNVEV (reference sequence). This CDR3 contains 14 residues. Deletions cut 7 bases from V and 2 bases from J, with 9 bases between. For the CDR3, the DNA is TGTGCCAGCAAGTGGGGGGCTGGGGCCAACGTCCTGACTTTC. Translated, it gives CASKWGAGANVLTF. Based on the CDR3 plus reference TRBV27 and TRBJ2-6, the full variable domain is EAQVTQNPRYLITVTGKKLTVTCSQNMNHEYMSWYRQDPGLGLRQIYYSMNVEVTDKGDVPEGYKVSRKEKRNFPLILESPSPNQTSLYFCASKWGAGANVLTFGAGSRLTVL.

The V and J genes are TRBV11-2 and TRBJ1-1; 8 bases are a match to TRBD1. This CDR3 has 15 residues. The V and J ends lost 4 bases and 0 bases, in that order; junction bases with no gene match: 4. Germline assignment: CDR1 SGHAT and CDR2 FQNNGV. The CDR3 coding sequence is TGTGCCAGCAGCTCTAACAGGGGGGTGAACACTGAAGCTTTCTTT. Translating gives CASSSNRGVNTEAFF.

V gene TRBV18 combines with J gene TRBJ2-7; the match to TRBD1 covers 9 bases. The length of the CDR3 is 15 residues. Trimming removed 4 bases from V and 2 bases from J; junction bases left unmatched: 6. CDR1 KGHSH and CDR2 LQKENI come from the germline V gene. Written as DNA, the CDR3 is TGTGCCAGCTCACGTGGAGGGGACAGGGCCTACGAGCAGTACTTC. Protein sequence: CASSRGGDRAYEQYF. Based on the CDR3 plus reference TRBV18 and TRBJ2-7, the full variable domain is NAGVMQNPRHLVRRRGQEARLRCSPMKGHSHVYWYRQLPEEGLKFMVYLQKENIIDESGMPKERFSAEFPKEGPSILRIQQVVRGDSAAYFCASSRGGDRAYEQYFGPGTRLTVT.

The J gene is TRBJ2-7, the V gene TRBV5-4; D not resolved. The germline V and J ends were trimmed by 1 base and 2 bases, with 13 bases remaining between them. Germline CDR1 reads SGHNT; CDR2 reads YYREEE (reference sequence). This CDR3 spans 15 amino acids. CDR3 amino acids: CASSLRGPPPYEQYF. CDR3 bases: TGTGCCAGCAGCTTGCGAGGCCCTCCTCCCTACGAGCAGTACTTC. The variable domain in full, completed from reference TRBV5-4 and TRBJ2-7, reads ETGVTQSPTHLIKTRGQQVTLRCSSQSGHNTVSWYQQALGQGPQFIFQYYREEENGRGNFPPRFSGLQFPNYSSELNVNALELDDSALYLCASSLRGPPPYEQYFGPGTRLTVT.

The CDR3 reads CASSGGHNLIEQFF. The CDR3 nucleotides are TGTGCCAGTAGTGGCGGACACAACTTAATTGAGCAGTTCTTC. The chain employs TRBV19 and TRBJ2-1; tentatively, D is TRBD1 (5 bases). The germline CDR1 and CDR2 sequences are LNHDA and SQIVND (reference sequence). This CDR3 is built from 14 residues. Trimming took 5 bases from V and 9 from J, leaving 17 bases between them.

The rearrangement links TRBV11-2 to TRBJ1-4; TRBD1 is a possible D gene (5 bases). The CDR3 runs to 13 residues. Trimming took off 4 bases at V and 5 bases at J, with 8 bases between the two ends. Germline CDR1 and CDR2: SGHAT and FQNNGV. CDR3 protein: CASSSGLNEKLFF. The CDR3, as DNA: TGTGCCAGCAGCTCGGGACTGAATGAAAAACTGTTTTTT.

V usage is TRBV19 and J usage is TRBJ1-1, with 7 bases identical to TRBD1. This CDR3 spans 15 amino acids. Germline values: CDR1 LNHDA, CDR2 SQIVND (reference sequence). J gave up 3 bases and V 5 bases, and 9 bases lay outside the gene matches. The chain's CDR3 is CASSPRDRLHTEAFF. CDR3 bases: TGTGCCAGTAGTCCTCGGGACAGACTTCACACTGAAGCTTTCTTT.

This chain connects TRBV5-1 to TRBJ1-1, with TRBD1 matching over 8 bases. The CDR3 extends over 15 amino acids. The germline V gene encodes CDR1 SGHRS and CDR2 YFSETQ. Trimming at V came to 0 bases and at J to 2 bases, leaving 3 bases not matched to a gene. The DNA for the CDR3 is TGCGCCAGCAGCTTGGGGGGGACAGGAAACACTGAAGCTTTCTTT. Amino acid sequence: CASSLGGTGNTEAFF.

The chain couples TRBV7-9 to TRBJ2-2; D might be TRBD1 (5 bases). The CDR3 covers 15 residues. The V gene lost 8 bases and the J gene lost 7 bases, with 20 bases spanning the gap. Germline loops: CDR1 SEHNR, CDR2 FQNEAQ (reference sequence). The CDR3 spells CASVQTESKIGELFF. In DNA form, the CDR3 reads TGTGCCAGCGTCCAGACAGAAAGTAAGATCGGGGAGCTGTTTTTT.

This clone was seen a few times. The chain links TRBV7-9 to TRBJ1-2; D remains ambiguous. Germline assignment: CDR1 SEHNR and CDR2 FQNEAQ (reference sequence). Trimming shortened V by 1 base and J by 3 bases, and 12 bases separated the two germline ends. The CDR3 totals 15 residues. The CDR3 protein is CASSLVSWAHYGYTF. The CDR3 coding sequence is TGTGCCAGCAGCTTAGTAAGCTGGGCGCACTATGGCTACACCTTC.

This chain connects TRBV28 to TRBJ2-3; 11 bases are shared with TRBD2. The CDR3 has 19 amino acids. Germline V gene data show CDR1 as MDHEN and CDR2 as SYDVKM. V shed 3 bases and J 0 bases; nucleotides not matched to a gene: 11. CDR3 amino acids: CASSFILAGGPTSTDTQYF. The CDR3 DNA reads TGTGCCAGCAGTTTCATCCTAGCGGGGGGTCCGACGAGCACAGATACGCAGTATTTT.

V gene TRBV28 combines with J gene TRBJ1-1, with D perhaps TRBD1 (6 bases). V shed 5 bases and J shed 6 bases, with 19 bases lying between them. This CDR3 has 15 residues. Germline V gives CDR1 MDHEN, CDR2 SYDVKM. This chain's CDR3 is CASSERKQGWAEAFF. In DNA, the CDR3 is TGTGCCAGCAGTGAAAGAAAACAGGGTTGGGCTGAAGCTTTCTTT.

This chain joins TRBV6-5 and TRBJ1-5; 9 nucleotides line up with TRBD1. Trimming cost V 7 bases and J 5 bases; bases outside gene matches: 9. CDR1 MNHEY and CDR2 SVGAGI come from the germline V gene. The CDR3 extends over 15 amino acids. CDR3 amino acids: CASNTGQGEHQPQHF. The DNA for the CDR3 is TGTGCCAGCAACACGGGACAGGGAGAACATCAGCCCCAGCATTTT.

The chain employs TRBV6-5 and TRBJ1-6, with TRBD1 matching over 8 bases. The CDR3 loop spans 14 amino acids. Germline CDR1 MNHEY, CDR2 SVGAGI. Trimming removed 7 bases from V and 7 bases from J; junction bases left unmatched: 6. CDR3 nucleotides: TGTGCCAGCAATCGGGACAGGCCCAATTCACCCCTCCACTTT. It is translated as CASNRDRPNSPLHF.

The chain carries TRBV5-1 and TRBJ1-1, with TRBD1 as a possible D gene (5 bases). Trimming shortened V by 2 bases and J by 1 base, and 12 bases separated the two germline ends. The CDR3 loop spans 15 amino acids. Germline CDR1 reads SGHRS; CDR2 reads YFSETQ. The CDR3 spells CASSLGRTGNTEAFF. In nucleotides, the CDR3 is TGCGCCAGCAGCTTAGGCCGTACAGGGAACACTGAAGCTTTCTTT.

The V and J genes are TRBV10-3 and TRBJ2-7; the match to TRBD1 covers 7 bases. The CDR3 sequence is 17 residues long. J lost 0 bases, V lost 0 bases, and 8 bases had no gene match. The germline V gene encodes CDR1 ENHRY and CDR2 SYGVKD. CDR3 protein: CAISESGQRDSSYEQYF. The CDR3 nucleotides are TGTGCCATCAGTGAGTCGGGACAGCGCGATTCCTCCTACGAGCAGTACTTC.

The rearrangement uses TRBV5-4 and TRBJ2-7, with 7 positions matching TRBD1. The junction had 10 bases not matched to a gene; V was cut back by 4 bases and J by 0 bases. The CDR3 is 16 residues long. CDR1 SGHNT and CDR2 YYREEE come from the germline V gene (reference sequence). The DNA of the CDR3 is TGTGCCAGCAGCCCCGGAACAGGACAGGCCTCCTACGAGCAGTACTTC. Residues: CASSPGTGQASYEQYF.

This clone was picked up a small number of times. The chain is built from TRBV6-5 and TRBJ2-7, with D perhaps TRBD1 (6 bases). The germline V and J ends were trimmed by 7 bases and 0 bases, with 13 bases remaining between them. Per the germline V gene, CDR1 is MNHEY and CDR2 is SVGAGI. There are 14 residues in the CDR3. The chain's CDR3 is CASIRTASSYEQYF. The CDR3 DNA is TGTGCCAGCATCAGGACAGCTAGCTCCTACGAGCAGTACTTC.

The chain employs TRBV24-1 and TRBJ1-2; D is perhaps TRBD1 (5 bases). Trimming cost V 1 base and J 8 bases, with 7 bases left between them. The CDR3 sequence is 12 residues long. Germline V CDR1 and CDR2: KGHDR, SFDVKD. The CDR3 reads CATSDFRGGYTF. The CDR3 DNA is TGTGCCACCAGTGATTTTAGGGGAGGCTACACCTTC.

The J gene is TRBJ2-2, the V gene TRBV4-2; 9 positions agree with TRBD1. Germline values: CDR1 LGHNA, CDR2 YNFKEQ. J lost 5 bases, V lost 1 base, and 11 bases had no gene match. The CDR3 is 18 residues long. This CDR3 is CASSQAVPGQGLTGELFF. CDR3 bases: TGTGCCAGCAGCCAAGCTGTCCCGGGACAGGGTCTTACCGGGGAGCTGTTTTTT.

The sample holds one count of this clone. The chain carries TRBV27 and TRBJ1-4; 8 bases line up with TRBD1. Germline V gene sequence: CDR1 MNHEY, CDR2 SMNVEV (reference sequence). The V segment lost 6 bases and the J segment 0 bases; nucleotides outside the gene matches: 3. This CDR3 has 15 residues. The chain's CDR3 is CASRGQAATNEKLFF. The CDR3 bases are TGTGCCAGCAGGGGACAGGCCGCAACTAATGAAAAACTGTTTTTT.

This clone appeared a single time. This chain uses TRBV7-6 with TRBJ2-2; D not certain. Germline V gives CDR1 SGHVS, CDR2 FNYEAQ. V was pared by 0 bases and J by 1 base, with 9 bases between. CDR3 length: 16 residues. The CDR3 region has the DNA TGTGCCAGCAGCTTAGCACTCGTCCGGAACACCGGGGAGCTGTTTTTT. This codes for CASSLALVRNTGELFF.

V and J are TRBV5-1 and TRBJ2-5, with TRBD2 identical over 13 bases. CDR1 and CDR2 (germline): SGHRS, YFSETQ. The V gene end was trimmed by 4 bases and the J gene end by 4 bases; junction bases not matched to a gene: 7. This CDR3 has 16 amino acids. CDR3 DNA sequence: TGCGCCAGCAGCGCGTCCGGGACTAGCGGGGTAGAGACCCAGTACTTC. Amino acid sequence: CASSASGTSGVETQYF. The variable domain in full, with the rest retrieved from reference TRBV5-1 and TRBJ2-5, is KAGVTQTPRYLIKTRGQQVTLSCSPISGHRSVSWYQQTPGQGLQFLFEYFSETQRNKGNFPGRFSGRQFSNSRSEMNVSTLELGDSALYLCASSASGTSGVETQYFGPGTRLLVL.

The V and J genes are TRBV27 and TRBJ2-7; TRBD1 agrees at 8 bases. The trim removed 2 bases at V and 6 bases at J, leaving 6 bases unmatched. The CDR3 runs to 14 residues. CDR1 is MNHEY and CDR2 is SMNVEV in the germline V gene (reference sequence). CDR3 coding DNA: TGTGCCAGCAGTTTAGGACAGGGCTTTGGCGAGCAGTACTTC. Protein sequence: CASSLGQGFGEQYF.